A single sample is the source of the 8 T cell receptor beta chains below, sequenced in a study of CXCR3-negative and CXCR3-positive naive CD8 T cells (dated 2019 in TCRdb). The instrument was a NextSeq 550. The Human TCR Profiling Kit (MiLaboratory) was used to make UMI-labeled 5' RACE TRB cDNA libraries. After TCRdb reprocessed the reads, each CDR3 protein sequence was kept as one row, without DNA. The table for this sample records about 150,000 distinct CDR3 sequences. 0.45% to 0.6% of the sample is held by the ten biggest clonotypes. General findings and caveats noted by the study authors: Compared with CXCR3-negative naive cells, CXCR3-positive naive cells had TRB CDR3s with higher hydrophobicity (lower Kidera factor 4), lower energy, and higher strength and volume indices.

Their target antigens are unknown. Sequences were obtained from naive CXCR3+ CD8+ T cells from blood. The meaning of the sample's cell subset or site label: CD45RO-CCR7+CD27+CD95- naive CD8+ T cells expressing CXCR3 (TNR3+). These receptors were obtained from a human donor in good health. Some clones in this sample may be carry-over from other donors' samples.

This chain connects TRBV28 to TRBJ1-1. The length of the CDR3 is 13 residues. Germline lookup yields CDR1 MDHEN and CDR2 SYDVKM. The CDR3 loop reads CASNRLFYTEAFF.

The V and J genes are TRBV3-1 and TRBJ2-7. Per the germline V gene, CDR1 is LGHDT and CDR2 is YNNKEL (reference sequence). The CDR3 extends over 16 amino acids. CDR3 protein: CASSQETTPSSYEQYF.

The genes are TRBV25-1 and TRBJ1-5. The CDR3 spans 14 residues. Germline V gene lookup returns CDR1 MGHDK and CDR2 SYGVNS. The CDR3 reads CASRGLGSNQPQHF.

The chain carries TRBV11-2 and TRBJ2-7. Germline V gene lookup returns CDR1 SGHAT and CDR2 FQNNGV. This CDR3 contains 14 residues. The CDR3 spells CASSLVSLRDEQYF.

This sequence joins TRBV27 and TRBJ2-3; TCRdb returns TRBD1, unconfirmable since there is no DNA. The germline gives CDR1 MNHEY, CDR2 SMNVEV (reference sequence). The CDR3 runs to 15 residues. The CDR3 here is CASTRGLAFTDTQYF.

The chain uses TRBV10-2 and TRBJ2-2; the D gene TCRdb calls, TRBD2, cannot be checked with no DNA. This CDR3 has 18 residues. Germline V lookup: CDR1 WSHSY, CDR2 SAAADI. CDR3 residues: CASSESNLRGGDTGELFF.

The J gene is TRBJ1-1, the V gene TRBV2. This CDR3 contains 12 residues. The germline gives CDR1 SNHLY, CDR2 FYNNEI. The CDR3 protein is CASGSGNTEAFF. The full variable domain, with the rest looked up from reference TRBV2 and TRBJ1-1, is EPEVTQTPSHQVTQMGQEVILRCVPISNHLYFYWYRQILGQKVEFLVSFYNNEISEKSEIFDDQFSVERPDGSNFTLKIRSTKLEDSAMYFCASGSGNTEAFFGQGTRLTVV.

The chain couples TRBV27 to TRBJ2-1; TCRdb proposes TRBD1, but this gene call is untestable without DNA. The CDR3 runs 16 residues. Germline V CDR1 and CDR2: MNHEY, SMNVEV (reference sequence). The CDR3 protein is CANSPYPGGAYNEQFF.